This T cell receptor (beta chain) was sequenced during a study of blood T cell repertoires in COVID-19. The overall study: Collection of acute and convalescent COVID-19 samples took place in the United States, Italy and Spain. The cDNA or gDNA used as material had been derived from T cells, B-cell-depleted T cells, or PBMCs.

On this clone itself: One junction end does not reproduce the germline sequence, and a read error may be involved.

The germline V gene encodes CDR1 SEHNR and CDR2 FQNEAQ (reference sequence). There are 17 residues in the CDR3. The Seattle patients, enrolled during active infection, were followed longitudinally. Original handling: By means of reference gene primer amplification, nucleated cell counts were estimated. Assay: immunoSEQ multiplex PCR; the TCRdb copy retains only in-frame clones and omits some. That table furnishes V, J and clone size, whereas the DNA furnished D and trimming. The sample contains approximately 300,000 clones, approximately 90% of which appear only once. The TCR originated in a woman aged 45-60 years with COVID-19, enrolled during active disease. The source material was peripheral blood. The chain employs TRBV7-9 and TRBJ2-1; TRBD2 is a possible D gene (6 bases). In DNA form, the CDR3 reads TGTGCCAGCAGCTTTCGGGTAGCGGCTAGAGGGTACATTGAGCAGTTCTTC. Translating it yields CASSFRVAARGYIEQFF.